A single sample is the source of the 3 T cell receptor beta chains below, sequenced in a study of T cell changes during pregnancy in multiple sclerosis. Profiling relied on immunoSEQ multiplex PCR, and the TCRdb table lists in-frame clones only, not all of them. The sample contains tens of thousands of clones, 89% of which appear only once. This specimen consisted of peripheral blood, obtained after pregnancy. The receptors stem from a female donor with multiple sclerosis, enrolled in a pregnancy study.

In this sample, this clone turned up once. The chain employs TRBV5-1 and TRBJ2-7, with 10 bases identical to TRBD2. The CDR3 spans 18 residues. V shed 0 bases and J 3 bases; nucleotides not matched to a gene: 12. Per the germline V gene, CDR1 is SGHRS and CDR2 is YFSETQ. The CDR3 bases are TGCGCCAGCAGCTTGGCCCCGGTCACTAGCGGGACTATCTACGAGCAGTACTTC. Protein: CASSLAPVTSGTIYEQYF.

This rearrangement joins TRBV7-2 to TRBJ2-5; D gene ambiguous. This CDR3 contains 14 residues. V was cut by 5 bases and J by 2 bases, with 12 bases left in between. Germline V lookup: CDR1 SGHTA, CDR2 FQGNSA. The CDR3 nucleotides are TGTGCCAGCAGCCCGCGACTGACTCAAGAGACCCAGTACTTC. This sequence encodes CASSPRLTQETQYF.

This rearrangement joins TRBV7-9 to TRBJ2-3; D is perhaps TRBD1 (5 bases). The CDR3 loop spans 17 amino acids. V lost 3 bases and J lost 0, with 16 bases in between. CDR1 is SEHNR and CDR2 is FQNEAQ in the germline V gene (reference sequence). CDR3 bases: TGTGCCAGCAGCTTCGTCCCAGGGTTATCCAGCACAGATACGCAGTATTTT. This gives the protein CASSFVPGLSSTDTQYF.